These 13 T cell receptor beta chains originate from one sample sequenced in a study of CD8+ T cells in alopecia areata. RNA was extracted and reverse transcribed into cDNA as the sequencing template. The assay was immunoSEQ multiplex PCR, and TCRdb's table has in-frame clones only and misses some. The sample lists 50,000 to 65,000 clones, around 46% seen once, with about a fifth in the top ten. Treatment of the sample: oral pan-JAK inhibitor, 5-10 mg twice daily. The sequencing used CD8+ T cells sorted from blood, collected at approximately week 37, from a patient treated with tofacitinib. These receptors originate from a human donor with alopecia areata.

The V and J genes are TRBV7-2 and TRBJ1-1; TRBD1 might be the D (6 bases). Germline CDR1 is SGHTA and CDR2 is FQGNSA. Trimming pared 1 base from V and 3 bases from J, leaving 12 bases between. The CDR3 is 15 residues long. The CDR3: CASSLGSKGDTEAFF. The CDR3 DNA is TGTGCCAGCAGCTTAGGAAGTAAGGGGGACACTGAAGCTTTCTTT.

This chain joins TRBV18 and TRBJ2-2; 7 nucleotides match TRBD1. This CDR3 contains 15 residues. Germline V CDR1 and CDR2: KGHSH, LQKENI. V was clipped by 3 bases and J by 3 bases; unmatched bases: 4. DNA for the CDR3: TGTGCCAGCTCACCTCCGGGACAGCACACCGGGGAGCTGTTTTTT. Its protein product is CASSPPGQHTGELFF.

The rearrangement joins TRBV7-9 to TRBJ2-3, with 8 bases fitting TRBD2. This CDR3 is built from 16 residues. CDR1 SEHNR and CDR2 FQNEAQ come from the germline V gene (reference sequence). With 4 bases clipped from V and 2 bases from J, the junction kept 8 bases outside the gene matches. The CDR3 region is CASSSNSGAYTDTQYF. For the CDR3, the DNA is TGTGCCAGCAGCTCGAATAGCGGGGCCTACACAGATACGCAGTATTTT. Supplemented by reference TRBV7-9 and TRBJ2-3, the full variable domain reads DTGVSQNPRHKITKRGQNVTFRCDPISEHNRLYWYRQTLGQGPEFLTYFQNEAQLEKSRLLSDRFSAERPKGSFSTLEIQRTEQGDSAMYLCASSSNSGAYTDTQYFGPGTRLTVL.

The chain is built from TRBV9 and TRBJ2-1; 7 bases are shared with TRBD2. CDR3 length: 16 amino acids. The ends lost 5 bases at V and 0 bases at J; junction bases unmatched: 8. Germline CDR1 and CDR2: SGDLS and YYNGEE. In DNA form, the CDR3 reads TGTGCCAGCAGTGCTCCGACGGGGGGCTCCTACAATGAGCAGTTCTTC. Amino acid sequence: CASSAPTGGSYNEQFF.

J is TRBJ1-2 and V is TRBV7-9; D is unclear. This CDR3 is built from 14 residues. Per germline, CDR1 SEHNR and CDR2 FQNEAQ (reference sequence). The germline V and J ends were trimmed by 3 bases and 4 bases, with 12 bases remaining between them. The CDR3 here is CASSLEQPIYGYTF. The CDR3 nucleotides read TGTGCCAGCAGCTTGGAGCAGCCTATCTATGGCTACACCTTC.

The chain employs TRBV30 and TRBJ1-1; D call uncertain. The length of the CDR3 is 14 residues. With 2 bases removed from V and 1 base from J, the gap between germline ends came to 11 bases. The germline CDR1 and CDR2 sequences are GTSNPN and SVGIG (reference sequence). The CDR3 DNA reads TGTGCCTGGAGTTCAGGACTTTCGAACACTGAAGCTTTCTTT. It codes for CAWSSGLSNTEAFF.

V is TRBV4-2 and J is TRBJ2-3; D unclear. The germline V and J ends were trimmed by 0 bases and 2 bases, with 15 bases remaining between them. This CDR3 is 17 amino acids long. The germline CDR1 and CDR2 sequences are LGHNA and YNFKEQ. CDR3: CASSQDKTARATDTQYF. CDR3 DNA: TGTGCCAGCAGCCAAGATAAAACGGCCCGAGCCACAGATACGCAGTATTTT.

The table lists this clone with a few counts. The genes are TRBV29-1 and TRBJ1-2, with 7 bases fitting TRBD1. Germline V gene data show CDR1 as SQVTM and CDR2 as ANQGSEA. The CDR3 extends over 11 amino acids. The J segment lost 8 bases and the V segment lost 4 bases, leaving 4 bases of the junction unmatched. CDR3: CSVVQGEGYTF. CDR3 sequence (DNA): TGCAGCGTTGTGCAGGGGGAGGGCTACACCTTC.

The chain uses TRBV29-1 and TRBJ2-7; D ambiguous. Per the germline V gene, CDR1 is SQVTM and CDR2 is ANQGSEA. V was clipped by 6 bases and J by 6 bases, with 12 bases between them. This CDR3 has 11 residues. Here the CDR3 DNA reads TGCAGCGTGGTCATTCTAGGCGAGCAGTACTTC. Translation: CSVVILGEQYF.

The rearrangement links TRBV27 to TRBJ2-1, with TRBD1 identical over 7 bases. V lost 6 bases and J lost 9; bases outside the gene matches: 11. CDR3 length: 14 residues. Germline V CDR1 and CDR2: MNHEY, SMNVEV (reference sequence). The CDR3 spells CASRQGSSIGEQFF. The CDR3 coding sequence is TGTGCCAGCAGACAGGGGAGTTCAATCGGTGAGCAGTTCTTC.

The chain joins TRBV9 to TRBJ2-1; TRBD2 matches 7 bases. Losses at the gene ends were 7 bases for V and 8 bases for J; bases not matched to a gene: 6. CDR1 and CDR2 from the germline V gene are SGDLS and YYNGEE. This CDR3 spans 12 amino acids. The CDR3 coding sequence is TGTGCCAGCGGGAGGGGTTCCGATGAGCAGTTCTTC. Protein product: CASGRGSDEQFF.

This clone occurred a few times. The chain carries TRBV27 and TRBJ2-1; 8 bases align to TRBD2. The J segment lost 3 bases and the V segment lost 6 bases, leaving 7 bases of the junction unmatched. Germline lookup yields CDR1 MNHEY and CDR2 SMNVEV (reference sequence). The CDR3 covers 15 residues. CDR3 in DNA: TGTGCCAGCAGCGGGCGGGAGGCTGACTACAATGAGCAGTTCTTC. Its protein product is CASSGREADYNEQFF.

This chain uses TRBV7-9 with TRBJ2-5, with TRBD2 as a possible D gene (6 bases). V was clipped by 4 bases and J by 1 base, with 16 bases between them. The length of the CDR3 is 16 residues. Germline loops: CDR1 SEHNR, CDR2 FQNEAQ (reference sequence). CDR3 residues: CASSSGGAGIQETQYF. In DNA, the CDR3 is TGTGCCAGCAGCTCCGGCGGAGCGGGTATCCAAGAGACCCAGTACTTC.